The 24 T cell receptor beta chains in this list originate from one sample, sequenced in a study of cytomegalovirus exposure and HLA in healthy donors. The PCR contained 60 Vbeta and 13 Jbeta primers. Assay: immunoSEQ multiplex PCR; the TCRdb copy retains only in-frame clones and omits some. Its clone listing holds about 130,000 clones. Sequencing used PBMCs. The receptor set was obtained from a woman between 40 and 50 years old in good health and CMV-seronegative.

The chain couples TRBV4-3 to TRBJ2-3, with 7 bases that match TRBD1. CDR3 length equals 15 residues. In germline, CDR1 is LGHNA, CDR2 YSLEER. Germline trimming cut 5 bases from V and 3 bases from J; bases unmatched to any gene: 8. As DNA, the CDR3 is TGCGCCAGCAGCTTAGGGGGCGCCGGGACAGATACGCAGTATTTT. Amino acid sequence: CASSLGGAGTDTQYF.

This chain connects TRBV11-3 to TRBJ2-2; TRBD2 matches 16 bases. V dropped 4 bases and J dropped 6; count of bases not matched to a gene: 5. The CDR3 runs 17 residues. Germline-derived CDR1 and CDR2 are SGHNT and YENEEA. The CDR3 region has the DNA TGTGCCAGCAGCTCGGGACTAGCGGGGGGGCTGGCCGGGGAGCTGTTTTTT. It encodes CASSSGLAGGLAGELFF.

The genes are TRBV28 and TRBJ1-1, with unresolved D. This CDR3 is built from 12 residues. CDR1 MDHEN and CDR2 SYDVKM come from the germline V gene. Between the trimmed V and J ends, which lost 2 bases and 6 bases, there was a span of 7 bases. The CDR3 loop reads CASSLREPEAFF. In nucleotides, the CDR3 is TGTGCCAGCAGTTTAAGAGAGCCTGAAGCTTTCTTT.

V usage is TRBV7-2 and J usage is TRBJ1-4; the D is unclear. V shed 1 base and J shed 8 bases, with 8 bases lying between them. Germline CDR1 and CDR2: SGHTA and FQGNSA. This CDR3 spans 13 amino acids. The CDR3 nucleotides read TGTGCCAGCAGCTTAGTGGCTAGGGAAAAACTGTTTTTT. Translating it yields CASSLVAREKLFF.

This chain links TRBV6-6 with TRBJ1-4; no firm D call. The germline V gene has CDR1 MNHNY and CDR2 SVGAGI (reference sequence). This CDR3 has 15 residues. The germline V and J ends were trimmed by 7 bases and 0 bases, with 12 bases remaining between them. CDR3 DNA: TGTGCCAGCACCCCTTCCACTGCAACTAATGAAAAACTGTTTTTT. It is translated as CASTPSTATNEKLFF.

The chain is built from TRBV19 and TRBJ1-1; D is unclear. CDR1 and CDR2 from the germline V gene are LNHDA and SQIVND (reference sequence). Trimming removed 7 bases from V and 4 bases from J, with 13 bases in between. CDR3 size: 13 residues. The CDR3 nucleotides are TGTGCCAGTAACCCCAGGACTGGCACTGAAGCTTTCTTT. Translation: CASNPRTGTEAFF. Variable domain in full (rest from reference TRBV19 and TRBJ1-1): DGGITQSPKYLFRKEGQNVTLSCEQNLNHDAMYWYRQDPGQGLRLIYYSQIVNDFQKGDIAEGYSVSREKKESFPLTVTSAQKNPTAFYLCASNPRTGTEAFFGQGTRLTVV.

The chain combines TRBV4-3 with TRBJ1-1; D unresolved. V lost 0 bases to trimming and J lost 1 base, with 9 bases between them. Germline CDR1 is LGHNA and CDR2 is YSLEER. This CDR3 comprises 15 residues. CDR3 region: CASSQDLRSNTEAFF. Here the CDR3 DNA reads TGCGCCAGCAGCCAAGACCTACGGTCGAACACTGAAGCTTTCTTT.

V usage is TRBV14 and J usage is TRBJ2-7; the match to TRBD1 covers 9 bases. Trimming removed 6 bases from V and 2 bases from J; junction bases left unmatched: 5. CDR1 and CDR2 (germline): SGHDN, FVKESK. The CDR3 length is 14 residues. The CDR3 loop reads CASSPGTGPYEQYV. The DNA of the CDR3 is TGTGCCAGCAGTCCCGGGACAGGGCCCTACGAGCAGTACGTC.

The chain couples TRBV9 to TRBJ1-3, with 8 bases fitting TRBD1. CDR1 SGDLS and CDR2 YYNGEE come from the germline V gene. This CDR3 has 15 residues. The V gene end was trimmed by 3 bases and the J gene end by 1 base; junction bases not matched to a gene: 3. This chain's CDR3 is CASSATGGSGNTIYF. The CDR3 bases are TGTGCCAGCAGCGCAACAGGGGGGTCTGGAAACACCATATATTTT.

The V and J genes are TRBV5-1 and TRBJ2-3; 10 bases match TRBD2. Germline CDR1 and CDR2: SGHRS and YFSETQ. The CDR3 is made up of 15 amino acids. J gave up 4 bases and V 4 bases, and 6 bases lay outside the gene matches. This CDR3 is CASSTGTSAADTQYF. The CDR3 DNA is TGCGCCAGCAGCACAGGGACTAGCGCGGCAGATACGCAGTATTTT. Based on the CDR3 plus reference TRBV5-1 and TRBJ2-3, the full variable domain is KAGVTQTPRYLIKTRGQQVTLSCSPISGHRSVSWYQQTPGQGLQFLFEYFSETQRNKGNFPGRFSGRQFSNSRSEMNVSTLELGDSALYLCASSTGTSAADTQYFGPGTRLTVL.

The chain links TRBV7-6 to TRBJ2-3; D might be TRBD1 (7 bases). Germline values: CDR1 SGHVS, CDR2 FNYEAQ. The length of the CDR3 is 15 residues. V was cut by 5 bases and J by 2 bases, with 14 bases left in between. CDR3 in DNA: TGTGCCAGCAGCCCCAGGGGGGACATCACAGATACGCAGTATTTT. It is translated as CASSPRGDITDTQYF.

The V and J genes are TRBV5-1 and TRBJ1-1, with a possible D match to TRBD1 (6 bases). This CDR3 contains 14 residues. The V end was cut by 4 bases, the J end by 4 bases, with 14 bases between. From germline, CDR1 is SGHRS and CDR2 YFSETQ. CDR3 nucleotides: TGCGCCAGCAGCCCCAACGCAGGGGCCACTGAAGCTTTCTTT. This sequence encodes CASSPNAGATEAFF.

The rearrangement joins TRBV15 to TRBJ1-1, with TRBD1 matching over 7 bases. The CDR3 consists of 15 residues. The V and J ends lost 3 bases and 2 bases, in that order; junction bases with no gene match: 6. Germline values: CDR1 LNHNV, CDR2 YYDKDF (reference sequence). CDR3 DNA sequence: TGTGCCACCAGCAGGGGGACAGAGCCTAACACTGAAGCTTTCTTT. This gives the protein CATSRGTEPNTEAFF. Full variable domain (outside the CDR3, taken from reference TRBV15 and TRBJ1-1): DAMVIQNPRYQVTQFGKPVTLSCSQTLNHNVMYWYQQKSSQAPKLLFHYYDKDFNNEADTPDNFQSRRPNTSFCFLDIRSPGLGDTAMYLCATSRGTEPNTEAFFGQGTRLTVV.

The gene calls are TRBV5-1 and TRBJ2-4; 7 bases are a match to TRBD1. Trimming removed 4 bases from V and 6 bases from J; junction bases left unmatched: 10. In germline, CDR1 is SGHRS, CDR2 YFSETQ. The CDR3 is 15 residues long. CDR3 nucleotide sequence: TGCGCCAGCAGCACCGCCTCAGGGGGAATAAACATTCAGTACTTC. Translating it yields CASSTASGGINIQYF. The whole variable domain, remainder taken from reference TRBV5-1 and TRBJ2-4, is KAGVTQTPRYLIKTRGQQVTLSCSPISGHRSVSWYQQTPGQGLQFLFEYFSETQRNKGNFPGRFSGRQFSNSRSEMNVSTLELGDSALYLCASSTASGGINIQYFGAGTRLSVL.

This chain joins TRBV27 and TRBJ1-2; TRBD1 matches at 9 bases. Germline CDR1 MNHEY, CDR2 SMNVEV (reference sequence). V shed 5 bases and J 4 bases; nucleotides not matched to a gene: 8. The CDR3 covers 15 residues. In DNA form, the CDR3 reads TGTGCCAGCAGTGCGACCGGGACAGGGACCTATGGCTACACCTTC. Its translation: CASSATGTGTYGYTF.

CDR3 sequence reads: CASSLGAGSPLHF. The DNA for the CDR3 is TGTGCCAGCAGCTTAGGGGCTGGGTCACCCCTCCACTTT. The rearrangement joins TRBV7-2 to TRBJ1-6; D remains ambiguous. V was shortened by 1 base and J by 10 bases, with 8 bases between the two germline ends. The CDR3 runs 13 residues. The germline V gene encodes CDR1 SGHTA and CDR2 FQGNSA.

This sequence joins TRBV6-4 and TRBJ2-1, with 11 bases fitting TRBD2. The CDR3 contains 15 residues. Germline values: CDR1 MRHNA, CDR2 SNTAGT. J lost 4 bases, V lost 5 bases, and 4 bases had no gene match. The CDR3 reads CASSLSSGGYNEQFF. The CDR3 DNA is TGTGCCAGCAGTTTGTCTAGCGGGGGGTACAATGAGCAGTTCTTC.

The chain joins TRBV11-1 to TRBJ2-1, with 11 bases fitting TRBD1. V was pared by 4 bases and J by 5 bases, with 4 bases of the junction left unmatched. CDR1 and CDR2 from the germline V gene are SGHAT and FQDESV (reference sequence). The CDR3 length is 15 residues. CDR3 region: CASSSGTGGNNEQFF. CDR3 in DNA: TGTGCCAGCAGCTCCGGGACAGGGGGAAACAATGAGCAGTTCTTC.

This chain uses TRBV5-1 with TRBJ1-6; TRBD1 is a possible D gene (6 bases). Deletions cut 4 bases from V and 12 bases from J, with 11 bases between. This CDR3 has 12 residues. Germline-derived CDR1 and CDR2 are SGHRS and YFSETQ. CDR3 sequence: CASSLPGQPLHF. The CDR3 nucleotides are TGCGCCAGCAGCCTTCCGGGACAACCCCTCCACTTT.

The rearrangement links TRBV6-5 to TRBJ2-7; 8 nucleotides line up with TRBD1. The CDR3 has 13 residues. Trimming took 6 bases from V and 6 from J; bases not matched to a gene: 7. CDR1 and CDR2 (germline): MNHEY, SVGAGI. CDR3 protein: CASSSQTGGEQYF. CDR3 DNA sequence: TGTGCCAGCAGCTCGCAAACAGGGGGCGAGCAGTACTTC.

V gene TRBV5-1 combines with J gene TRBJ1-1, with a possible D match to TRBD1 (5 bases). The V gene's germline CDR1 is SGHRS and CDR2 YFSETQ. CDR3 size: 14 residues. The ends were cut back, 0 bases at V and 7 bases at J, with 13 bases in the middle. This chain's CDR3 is CASSLVGRGLEAFF. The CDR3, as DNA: TGCGCCAGCAGCTTGGTCGGTAGGGGCCTTGAAGCTTTCTTT.

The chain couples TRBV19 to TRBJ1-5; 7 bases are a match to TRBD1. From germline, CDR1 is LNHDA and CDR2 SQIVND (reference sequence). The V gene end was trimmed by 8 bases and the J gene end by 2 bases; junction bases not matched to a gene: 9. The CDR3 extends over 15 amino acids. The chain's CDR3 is CASVPFDRGNQPQHF. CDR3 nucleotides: TGTGCCAGTGTCCCATTCGACAGGGGCAATCAGCCCCAGCATTTT.

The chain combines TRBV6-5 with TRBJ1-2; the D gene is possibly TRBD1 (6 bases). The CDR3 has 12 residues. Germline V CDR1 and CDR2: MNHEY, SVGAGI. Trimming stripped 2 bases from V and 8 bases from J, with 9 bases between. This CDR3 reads CASSYQGLGYTF. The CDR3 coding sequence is TGTGCCAGCAGTTACCAGGGGCTAGGCTACACCTTC.

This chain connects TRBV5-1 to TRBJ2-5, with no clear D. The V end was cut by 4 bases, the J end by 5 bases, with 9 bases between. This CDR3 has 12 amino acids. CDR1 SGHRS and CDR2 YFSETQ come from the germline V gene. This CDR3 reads CASSLRRETQYF. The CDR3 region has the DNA TGCGCCAGCAGCCTACGTCGGGAGACCCAGTACTTC.